A selection of T cell receptor beta chains follows, all from one sample in a study of blood T cell repertoires in COVID-19. Repertoires were generated with immunoSEQ multiplex PCR, while TCRdb's copy carries only in-frame clones and drops some. The sample records 160,000 or so clones, more than 75% being singletons. Material: PBMCs or T cells enriched from blood (not recorded which). These receptors were taken from a human donor with acute COVID-19. The donor label of this sample is uncertain. The CDR3 runs from the conserved cysteine through the conserved F or W. A D gene is named only where the DNA matches it firmly.

CDR3 protein	D gene	V gene
CAWSRTVRRSNQPQHF	.	TRBV30
CASNSKTGGADTQYF	TRBD1	TRBV5-1
CATSDLQLTQYF	.	TRBV24-1
CASIGWRGVYGYTF	.	TRBV28
CASSLGQVGDSPLHF	.	TRBV7-9
CASRRAARDSYEQYF	.	TRBV4-1
CASSLERTYEQYF	.	TRBV5-1
CARGGGHNEQFF	.	TRBV3-1/TRBV3-2
CAWDSAGETQYF	.	TRBV30
CASSFPGQPQHF	.	TRBV5-4
CASSSDTGWDEQYF	.	TRBV6-2/TRBV6-3
CASSQDGPSGGTTGELFF	TRBD2	TRBV14
CASVQGLGYNEQFF	.	TRBV7-9
CASSLRGTDTQYF	.	TRBV11-2
CASSLLLDNEQFF	.	TRBV19
CAWFPRRSYEQYF	.	TRBV30
CASSFGTASSTDTQYF	.	TRBV6-2/TRBV6-3
CASSHNSGQKYF	TRBD1	TRBV4-1
CASSYSRLALTYEQYF	.	TRBV6-5
CASSRRGLGDGTTDTEAFF	.	TRBV19
CASSPKQGGFDEQYF	.	TRBV7-9
CASSAGTFNTGELFF	.	TRBV2
CAISDGLAGGPTDTQYF	TRBD2	TRBV10-3
CASSPLDKRTEAFF	.	TRBV5-1
CASSLRGLAGGNKETQYF	TRBD2	TRBV7-6
CASRRHRVEITNSPLHF	.	TRBV27
CASSYEGTDEKLFF	.	TRBV6-5
CASSLAGNTEAFF	.	TRBV5-4
CAWSSGGAKTQYF	TRBD1	TRBV30
CASSLRLVAGRSYEQYF	.	TRBV5-1
CASSEGRGGNEQFF	TRBD2	TRBV6-4
CASSTQGTFITYEQYF	TRBD1	TRBV5-4
CATSRDRGRNEKLFF	.	TRBV15
CATSQQGSEQYF	.	TRBV24-1
CASSLDLNYGYTF	.	TRBV11-2
CASSPPGGSPGELFF	TRBD2	TRBV7-2
CASSVQGTYQPQHF	.	TRBV2
CARNPGGNCEQYF	.	TRBV6-5
CASSYHQETQYF	.	TRBV7-9
CASSLRGGYTEAFF	.	TRBV7-9
CASSNEQGFSTEAFF	TRBD1	TRBV5-5
CASSVGTPPGELFF	.	TRBV9
CASTRTMISYEQYF	.	TRBV9
CSATGRGEQYF	TRBD2	TRBV20-1
CASSIGVTGNTIYF	.	TRBV19
CSAVTGVEAFF	.	TRBV20-1
CASSWVGGEPYEQYF	TRBD2	TRBV27
CATSVQGSNQPQHF	.	TRBV24-1
CASSSGTENTEAFF	TRBD1	TRBV27
CASSASYRPNYGYTF	.	TRBV9
CASSQDRGGIGSGGERKLFF	.	TRBV4-3
CASSGGGAGQPQHF	.	TRBV10-2
CASSLLIMVAYTEAFF	.	TRBV5-5
CASSTSGGGLSYNEQFF	TRBD2	TRBV18
CASSGRGYEQYF	.	TRBV19
CASSLSGTGIQNTEAFF	TRBD1	TRBV13
CASGGHFSGANVLTF	.	TRBV2
CASSYWGQNQPQHF	.	TRBV6-2/TRBV6-3
CASSSPGVGNTEAFF	.	TRBV28